The 32 T cell receptor beta chains below all came from one sample that was sequenced in a study of cytomegalovirus exposure and HLA in healthy donors. Generated by immunoSEQ multiplex PCR, the TCRdb table keeps only in-frame clones and is missing some. The sample comprises about 73,000 clones, around 94% of which are singletons, and more than 2.5% rests with the top ten. What was sequenced was PBMCs. These receptors all come from a woman aged 18-30 years in good health and CMV-seropositive.

The chain recombines TRBV5-4 with TRBJ2-7, with TRBD1 identical over 8 bases. The junction had 3 bases not matched to a gene; V was cut back by 0 bases and J by 1 base. Germline V gene data show CDR1 as SGHNT and CDR2 as YYREEE (reference sequence). This CDR3 has 15 residues. CDR3 region: CASSLGQGASYEQYF. The CDR3 region has the DNA TGTGCCAGCAGCTTGGGTCAGGGGGCGTCCTACGAGCAGTACTTC.

This sequence joins TRBV15 and TRBJ2-7; D not resolved. The germline V and J ends were trimmed by 1 base and 0 bases, with 7 bases remaining between them. The CDR3 runs 14 residues. Germline assignment: CDR1 LNHNV and CDR2 YYDKDF (reference sequence). CDR3 protein: CATSRGFSSYEQYF. The CDR3 DNA is TGTGCCACCAGCAGAGGATTCAGCTCCTACGAGCAGTACTTC.

The chain recombines TRBV6-1 with TRBJ2-2; 9 nucleotides agree with TRBD2. Trimming at V came to 1 base and at J to 5 bases, leaving 11 bases not matched to a gene. In germline, CDR1 is MNHNS, CDR2 SASEGT. This CDR3 region has 18 residues. CDR3 in DNA: TGTGCCAGCAGTGAAGACCCGCTAGCGGGGCTAAGGACCGGGGAGCTGTTTTTT. Amino acid sequence: CASSEDPLAGLRTGELFF.

This sequence joins TRBV5-5 and TRBJ2-2; unclear D gene. Looked up from germline, CDR1 is SGHKS and CDR2 is YYEKEE (reference sequence). Trimming removed 5 bases at V and 0 bases at J, with 11 bases between. The CDR3 consists of 15 residues. DNA of the CDR3: TGTGCCAGCAGTGAGCTAGTGGCGAACACCGGGGAGCTGTTTTTT. Protein sequence: CASSELVANTGELFF.

The genes are TRBV10-2 and TRBJ2-2, with 8 bases lining up with TRBD1. The CDR3 has 14 residues. The trim removed 6 bases at V and 5 bases at J, leaving 5 bases unmatched. Germline lookup yields CDR1 WSHSY and CDR2 SAAADI. CDR3 in amino acids: CASRDRERTGELFF. The CDR3 DNA reads as TGCGCCAGCAGGGACAGGGAAAGGACCGGGGAGCTGTTTTTT.

V usage is TRBV27 and J usage is TRBJ2-3; D is perhaps TRBD2 (6 bases). V lost 2 bases and J 4 bases, leaving 10 bases between the germline ends. CDR3 length: 14 amino acids. The germline V gene encodes CDR1 MNHEY and CDR2 SMNVEV (reference sequence). CDR3 sequence reads: CASSLDPGADTQYF. The CDR3 DNA reads TGTGCCAGCAGTTTAGATCCGGGGGCAGATACGCAGTATTTT.

The V gene is TRBV29-1, the J gene TRBJ1-5; 7 bases line up with TRBD1. CDR1 is SQVTM and CDR2 is ANQGSEA in the germline V gene. This CDR3 has 13 residues. J gave up 2 bases and V 5 bases, and 3 bases lay outside the gene matches. CDR3 bases: TGCAGCGTTACGGGGACAGGCAATCAGCCCCAGCATTTT. Protein product: CSVTGTGNQPQHF.

This clone is a singleton in its sample. The genes are TRBV27 and TRBJ2-7, with 8 bases that match TRBD2. The CDR3 sequence is 15 residues long. V lost 3 bases and J lost 0; bases outside the gene matches: 4. The germline gives CDR1 MNHEY, CDR2 SMNVEV (reference sequence). The CDR3 sequence is CASSLFGRGSYEQYF. Here the CDR3 DNA reads TGTGCCAGCAGTTTGTTCGGGAGGGGCTCCTACGAGCAGTACTTC.

The chain recombines TRBV5-1 with TRBJ2-7, with TRBD1 identical over 12 bases. The V gene end was trimmed by 1 base and the J gene end by 5 bases; junction bases not matched to a gene: 10. Germline-derived CDR1 and CDR2 are SGHRS and YFSETQ. CDR3 size: 17 residues. This CDR3 reads CASSLRGGTGGFHEQYF. CDR3 nucleotide sequence: TGCGCCAGCAGCTTGCGAGGCGGGACAGGGGGCTTCCACGAGCAGTACTTC.

The J gene is TRBJ1-1, the V gene TRBV7-8; no definite D call. Trimming shortened V by 2 bases and J by 1 base, and 8 bases separated the two germline ends. The CDR3 has 14 residues. CDR1 SGHVS and CDR2 FQNEAQ come from the germline V gene. CDR3 bases: TGTGCCAGCAGCTTATTAGAATCGAACACTGAAGCTTTCTTT. Amino acid sequence: CASSLLESNTEAFF. Combining the CDR3 with reference TRBV7-8 and TRBJ1-1 gives the whole variable domain GAGVSQSPRYKVAKRGQDVALRCDPISGHVSLFWYQQALGQGPEFLTYFQNEAQLDKSGLPSDRFFAERPEGSVSTLKIQRTQQEDSAVYLCASSLLESNTEAFFGQGTRLTVV.

The chain carries TRBV6-1 and TRBJ1-6, with 7 bases matching TRBD1. Per germline, CDR1 MNHNS and CDR2 SASEGT. This CDR3 has 14 amino acids. V lost 4 bases and J lost 7; bases outside the gene matches: 4. CDR3 amino acids: CASSGTGENSPLHF. Written as DNA, the CDR3 is TGTGCCAGCAGTGGGACAGGAGAGAATTCACCCCTCCACTTT.

The CDR3 DNA reads TGTGCCAGCAGCTCTTCAGGTCCGAACACTGAAGCTTTCTTT. This sequence encodes CASSSSGPNTEAFF. The chain links TRBV28 to TRBJ1-1; D is undetermined. The CDR3 contains 14 residues. Between the trimmed V and J ends, which lost 6 bases and 1 base, there was a span of 12 bases. CDR1 MDHEN and CDR2 SYDVKM come from the germline V gene.

V is TRBV2 and J is TRBJ1-5, with TRBD1 as a possible D gene (6 bases). Trimming pared 2 bases from V and 2 bases from J, leaving 16 bases between. Germline lookup yields CDR1 SNHLY and CDR2 FYNNEI. The CDR3 is 17 amino acids. DNA of the CDR3: TGTGCCAGCAGTGAACTTCGCATTGCAGGGGGCAATCAGCCCCAGCATTTT. Protein product: CASSELRIAGGNQPQHF. Combining the CDR3 with reference TRBV2 and TRBJ1-5 gives the whole variable domain EPEVTQTPSHQVTQMGQEVILRCVPISNHLYFYWYRQILGQKVEFLVSFYNNEISEKSEIFDDQFSVERPDGSNFTLKIRSTKLEDSAMYFCASSELRIAGGNQPQHFGDGTRLSIL.

The chain is built from TRBV29-1 and TRBJ2-7, with TRBD1 as a possible D gene (5 bases). Germline V gene lookup returns CDR1 SQVTM and CDR2 ANQGSEA. Trimming left V 5 bases short and J 2 bases short, with 7 bases between. The length of the CDR3 is 11 residues. The CDR3 sequence is CSVTRAYEQYF. CDR3 in DNA: TGCAGCGTTACCAGGGCCTACGAGCAGTACTTC.

J is TRBJ2-7 and V is TRBV7-9; D remains unclear. The CDR3 has 14 amino acids. Trimming removed 2 bases at V and 0 bases at J, with 8 bases between. The germline gives CDR1 SEHNR, CDR2 FQNEAQ (reference sequence). The CDR3 spells CASSLSVSSYEQYF. CDR3 bases: TGTGCCAGCAGCTTATCCGTCAGCTCCTACGAGCAGTACTTC.

J is TRBJ2-7 and V is TRBV15; 7 nucleotides agree with TRBD2. V dropped 3 bases and J dropped 0; count of bases not matched to a gene: 2. This CDR3 is 14 amino acids long. Germline lookup yields CDR1 LNHNV and CDR2 YYDKDF (reference sequence). The CDR3 reads CATSSGGFSYEQYF. CDR3 nucleotide sequence: TGTGCCACCAGCAGCGGGGGGTTCTCCTACGAGCAGTACTTC.

CDR3 nucleotide sequence: TGTGCCAGCAGCTTAGCACAGGGAACTGAAGCTTTCTTT. Protein: CASSLAQGTEAFF. The chain links TRBV7-9 to TRBJ1-1, with D perhaps TRBD1 (6 bases). CDR3 size: 13 residues. The V end was cut by 0 bases, the J end by 5 bases, with 7 bases between. Per the germline V gene, CDR1 is SEHNR and CDR2 is FQNEAQ (reference sequence).

The gene calls are TRBV7-2 and TRBJ2-5, with TRBD1 matching 7 bases. The CDR3 consists of 15 residues. After removal of 5 bases from V and 5 bases from J, the junction contained 11 bases not matched to a gene. Germline loops: CDR1 SGHTA, CDR2 FQGNSA. The CDR3 loop reads CASSTLTGRGETQYF. CDR3 nucleotides: TGTGCCAGCAGCACCCTGACAGGGCGCGGGGAGACCCAGTACTTC.

The chain employs TRBV5-1 and TRBJ1-6; 8 bases map to TRBD1. CDR1 and CDR2 from the germline V gene are SGHRS and YFSETQ. Trimming cost V 4 bases and J 0 bases; bases outside gene matches: 6. The CDR3 extends over 17 amino acids. The chain's CDR3 is CASSNRQGSSYNSPLHF. The CDR3 DNA reads TGCGCCAGCAGCAATCGACAGGGGAGCTCCTATAATTCACCCCTCCACTTT.

The chain couples TRBV5-1 to TRBJ2-7; 8 nucleotides match TRBD1. From germline, CDR1 is SGHRS and CDR2 YFSETQ. Losses at the gene ends were 4 bases for V and 1 base for J; bases not matched to a gene: 13. The CDR3 consists of 17 residues. The CDR3 region has the DNA TGCGCCAGCAGCATAGGAGCCGGGGACAGGTCTTCCTACGAGCAGTACTTC. Protein product: CASSIGAGDRSSYEQYF.

V usage is TRBV6-5 and J usage is TRBJ2-2; 7 bases agree with TRBD1. Germline V gene sequence: CDR1 MNHEY, CDR2 SVGAGI. The CDR3 runs 15 residues. V was pared by 0 bases and J by 5 bases, with 3 bases of the junction left unmatched. DNA of the CDR3: TGTGCCAGCAGTTACTCGATACAGGGGACCGGGGAGCTGTTTTTT. Amino acids: CASSYSIQGTGELFF.

The rearrangement links TRBV27 to TRBJ2-7; 9 bases agree with TRBD1. V was clipped by 2 bases and J by 5 bases; unmatched bases: 13. The CDR3 length is 17 residues. The germline V gene encodes CDR1 MNHEY and CDR2 SMNVEV (reference sequence). CDR3 sequence: CASSLITPTGGADEQYF. CDR3 in DNA: TGTGCCAGCAGTTTAATCACCCCGACAGGGGGGGCAGACGAGCAGTACTTC.

The genes are TRBV5-1 and TRBJ2-1; TRBD2 matches 15 bases. Trimming removed 2 bases from V and 6 bases from J; junction bases left unmatched: 6. The V gene's germline CDR1 is SGHRS and CDR2 YFSETQ. The CDR3 length is 17 residues. CDR3 DNA: TGCGCCAGCAGCTTCGGGACTAGCGGGGGGACAAGCAATGAGCAGTTCTTC. Translation: CASSFGTSGGTSNEQFF. The full variable domain, with the rest looked up from reference TRBV5-1 and TRBJ2-1, is KAGVTQTPRYLIKTRGQQVTLSCSPISGHRSVSWYQQTPGQGLQFLFEYFSETQRNKGNFPGRFSGRQFSNSRSEMNVSTLELGDSALYLCASSFGTSGGTSNEQFFGPGTRLTVL.

This sequence joins TRBV2 and TRBJ2-1; the match to TRBD2 covers 13 bases. The V and J ends lost 8 bases and 0 bases, in that order; junction bases with no gene match: 10. The CDR3 contains 18 residues. CDR1 and CDR2 (germline): SNHLY, FYNNEI. The chain's CDR3 is CASFGGLAGRGSYNEQFF. The CDR3, as DNA: TGTGCCAGCTTTGGGGGACTAGCGGGGAGAGGCTCCTACAATGAGCAGTTCTTC. Filled out from reference TRBV2 and TRBJ2-1, the complete variable domain reads EPEVTQTPSHQVTQMGQEVILRCVPISNHLYFYWYRQILGQKVEFLVSFYNNEISEKSEIFDDQFSVERPDGSNFTLKIRSTKLEDSAMYFCASFGGLAGRGSYNEQFFGPGTRLTVL.

This clone was seen just once. J is TRBJ1-1 and V is TRBV11-2; D gene ambiguous. V gave up 1 base and J gave up 1 base, with 10 bases separating them. Germline V gives CDR1 SGHAT, CDR2 FQNNGV. This CDR3 contains 15 residues. As DNA, the CDR3 is TGTGCCAGCAGCTTAGGTCATGGAGAGAACACTGAAGCTTTCTTT. This sequence encodes CASSLGHGENTEAFF.

The chain links TRBV5-4 to TRBJ2-5; TRBD2 aligns across 7 bases. This CDR3 is 15 amino acids long. With 0 bases clipped from V and 5 bases from J, the junction kept 7 bases outside the gene matches. The germline CDR1 and CDR2 sequences are SGHNT and YYREEE (reference sequence). The CDR3, as DNA: TGTGCCAGCAGCTTGGCTGGGGACTATACCGAGACCCAGTACTTC. Protein sequence: CASSLAGDYTETQYF.

The rearrangement links TRBV7-9 to TRBJ1-2; possible D gene TRBD1, 5 bases. Germline V gene data show CDR1 as SEHNR and CDR2 as FQNEAQ (reference sequence). Trimming took off 3 bases at V and 7 bases at J, with 12 bases between the two ends. This CDR3 is 13 amino acids long. The CDR3 nucleotides read TGTGCCAGCAGCTTGGACCTCGGGGGTGGCTACACCTTC. Its protein product is CASSLDLGGGYTF. Together with reference TRBV7-9 and TRBJ1-2, the CDR3 gives the full variable domain: DTGVSQNPRHKITKRGQNVTFRCDPISEHNRLYWYRQTLGQGPEFLTYFQNEAQLEKSRLLSDRFSAERPKGSFSTLEIQRTEQGDSAMYLCASSLDLGGGYTFGSGTRLTVV.

The chain is built from TRBV4-2 and TRBJ2-3; 11 bases fit TRBD2. This CDR3 region has 17 residues. The germline gives CDR1 LGHNA, CDR2 YNFKEQ. The junction had 4 bases not matched to a gene; V was cut back by 0 bases and J by 2 bases. The CDR3 sequence: CASSQELAGVNTDTQYF. The CDR3 DNA reads as TGTGCCAGCAGCCAAGAACTAGCGGGGGTGAACACAGATACGCAGTATTTT.

The chain links TRBV28 to TRBJ1-4; 7 positions agree with TRBD1. The CDR3 is made up of 15 amino acids. V dropped 1 base and J dropped 4; count of bases not matched to a gene: 3. Germline V gives CDR1 MDHEN, CDR2 SYDVKM. The CDR3 loop is CASSLFQGVNEKLFF. The DNA of the CDR3 is TGTGCCAGCAGTTTATTCCAGGGGGTTAATGAAAAACTGTTTTTT.

V usage is TRBV11-1 and J usage is TRBJ2-7; D is perhaps TRBD2 (5 bases). Germline assignment: CDR1 SGHAT and CDR2 FQDESV (reference sequence). CDR3 length: 15 amino acids. Trimming took 3 bases from V and 1 from J, leaving 13 bases between them. The CDR3 here is CASSFSVAMSYEQYF. In nucleotides, the CDR3 is TGTGCCAGCAGCTTTTCGGTAGCGATGTCCTACGAGCAGTACTTC. Variable domain in full (rest from reference TRBV11-1 and TRBJ2-7): EAEVAQSPRYKITEKSQAVAFWCDPISGHATLYWYRQILGQGPELLVQFQDESVVDDSQLPKDRFSAERLKGVDSTLKIQPAELGDSAMYLCASSFSVAMSYEQYFGPGTRLTVT.

This clone was found once. The gene calls are TRBV5-1 and TRBJ1-1; 8 nucleotides match TRBD1. There are 14 residues in the CDR3. The V and J ends lost 3 bases and 8 bases, in that order; junction bases with no gene match: 9. Germline assignment: CDR1 SGHRS and CDR2 YFSETQ. Written as DNA, the CDR3 is TGCGCCAGCAGCTGGGGACAGGCGAATAGAGAAGCTTTCTTT. Its translation: CASSWGQANREAFF.

The rearrangement uses TRBV28 and TRBJ2-3; TRBD1 might be the D (6 bases). Germline V lookup: CDR1 MDHEN, CDR2 SYDVKM. With 2 bases removed from V and 1 base from J, the gap between germline ends came to 10 bases. The CDR3 is made up of 15 amino acids. The CDR3 nucleotides read TGTGCCAGCAGTTTAAGGGGGTTCGGCACAGATACGCAGTATTTT. Translated: CASSLRGFGTDTQYF.